This TCR beta chain was obtained from a study of shared clonotypes between healthy human individuals. CDR3 size: 14 residues. The V and J ends lost 6 bases and 10 bases respectively, with 16 bases between them. Germline V lookup: CDR1 MNHEY, CDR2 SVGAGI. As originally analysed: ImmunoSEQ sequences covered only the junction and lacked quality scores; filtering therefore differed. Clones were sequenced by immunoSEQ multiplex PCR, and TCRdb holds only the in-frame ones, with some missing. That table gives V, J and clone size, and the DNA gave D and trimming. The repertoire consists of a few hundred thousand clones, with around 97% occurring once and the leading ten covering less than 0.065%. Memory CD4+ cells were the fraction left after CD45RA+ naive selection.

The TCR sequence derives from a woman aged 25 to 39 in good health. Sample: naive CD4+ T cells sorted from blood. Subset reported: CD45RA+ positively selected. This chain joins TRBV6-5 and TRBJ1-6; D unresolved. CDR3 sequence reads: CASSSPVLSSPLHF. In DNA, the CDR3 is TGTGCCAGCAGCTCCCCCGTACTCTCCTCACCCCTCCACTTT.